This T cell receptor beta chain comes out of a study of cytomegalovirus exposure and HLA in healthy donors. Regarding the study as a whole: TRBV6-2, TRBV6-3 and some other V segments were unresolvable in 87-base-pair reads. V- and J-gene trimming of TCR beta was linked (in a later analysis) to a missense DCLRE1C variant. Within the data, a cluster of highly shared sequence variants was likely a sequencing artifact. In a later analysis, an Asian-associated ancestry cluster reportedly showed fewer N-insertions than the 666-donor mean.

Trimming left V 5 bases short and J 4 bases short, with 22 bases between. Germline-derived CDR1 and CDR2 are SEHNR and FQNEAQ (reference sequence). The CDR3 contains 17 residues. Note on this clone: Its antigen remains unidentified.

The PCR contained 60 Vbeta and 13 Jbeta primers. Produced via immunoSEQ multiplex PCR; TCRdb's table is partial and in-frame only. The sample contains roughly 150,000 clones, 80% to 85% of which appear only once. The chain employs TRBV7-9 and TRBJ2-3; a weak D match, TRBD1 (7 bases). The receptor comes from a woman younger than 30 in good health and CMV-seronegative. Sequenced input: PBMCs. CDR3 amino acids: CASSRSQGRGRSDTQYF. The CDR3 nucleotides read TGTGCCAGCAGCCGGTCACAGGGGCGAGGGAGGTCAGATACGCAGTATTTT.